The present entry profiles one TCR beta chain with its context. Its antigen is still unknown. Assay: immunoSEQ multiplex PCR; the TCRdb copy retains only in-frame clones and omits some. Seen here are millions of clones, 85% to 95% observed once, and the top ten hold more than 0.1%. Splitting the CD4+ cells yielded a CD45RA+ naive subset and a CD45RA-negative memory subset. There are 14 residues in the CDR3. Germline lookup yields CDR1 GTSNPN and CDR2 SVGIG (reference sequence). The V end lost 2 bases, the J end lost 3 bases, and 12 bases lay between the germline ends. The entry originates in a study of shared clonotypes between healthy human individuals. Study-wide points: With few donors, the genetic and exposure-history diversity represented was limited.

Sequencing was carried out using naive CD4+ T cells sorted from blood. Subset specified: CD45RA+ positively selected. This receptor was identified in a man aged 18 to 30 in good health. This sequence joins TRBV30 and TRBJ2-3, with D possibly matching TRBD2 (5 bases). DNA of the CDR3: TGTGCCTGGAGTACCGGACTGGCGACAGATACGCAGTATTTT. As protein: CAWSTGLATDTQYF.